The 4 T cell receptor beta chains listed next were all sequenced from one sample in a study of early T cells in non-severe SARS-CoV-2 infection. Each CDR3 protein gets one entry after TCRdb re-called the 5' RACE reads with MiXCR. The sample consists of approximately 85,000 distinct CDR3 sequences, 12% of them appearing once. Sequenced input: whole blood. The receptors derive from an adult who was a healthcare worker with PCR-confirmed SARS-CoV-2 infection or an uninfected control (not recorded which).

V gene TRBV6-5 combines with J gene TRBJ2-7, with TRBD2 as a possible D gene (5 bases). The V gene's germline CDR1 is MNHEY and CDR2 SVGAGI. V lost 0 bases to trimming and J lost 7 bases, with 10 bases between them. The CDR3 loop spans 13 amino acids. CDR3 residues: CASSYSIATEQYF. Here the CDR3 DNA reads TGTGCCAGCAGTTACTCGATAGCGACGGAGCAGTACTTC.

This clonotype was seen a single time. The V call is TRBV29-1, the J call TRBJ2-7, with D unclear. CDR1 SQVTM and CDR2 ANQGSEA come from the germline V gene. The CDR3 length is 13 residues. The ends were cut back, 4 bases at V and 6 bases at J, with 16 bases in the middle. This CDR3 reads CSVALQVWGEQYF. In nucleotides, the CDR3 is TGCAGCGTTGCCCTGCAGGTTTGGGGCGAGCAGTACTTC.

The V and J genes are TRBV7-8 and TRBJ2-7; no definite D call. The CDR3 covers 12 residues. CDR1 and CDR2 from the germline V gene are SGHVS and FQNEAQ. The V gene lost 7 bases and the J gene lost 1 base, with 8 bases spanning the gap. CDR3 bases: TGTGCCAGCAACGACAATTCCTACGAGCAGTACTTC. This sequence encodes CASNDNSYEQYF.

The chain recombines TRBV24-1 with TRBJ2-7; D could derive from TRBD1 or TRBD2 (5 bases each). V was pared by 3 bases and J by 3 bases, with 14 bases between. This CDR3 spans 15 amino acids. CDR1 is KGHDR and CDR2 is SFDVKD in the germline V gene. The CDR3 DNA follows: TGTGCCACCAGTGATCCCGGGACGGGGTACTACGAGCAGTACTTC. The encoded protein is CATSDPGTGYYEQYF.